These T cell receptor beta chains were read from a single sample in a study of response to subunit inactivated influenza vaccine. TCRdb reprocessed the RT-PCR reads with MiXCR, giving one entry per CDR3 protein. The table lists a few hundred thousand distinct CDR3 sequences, 21% of them singletons. The sample in question was PBMCs from blood, obtained roughly 20 months after vaccination. These receptors were obtained from a man aged 50-75 years who received an inactivated influenza vaccine. Each CDR3 is given with its conserved first and last residue. A D gene is named only where the DNA matches it firmly. Only some rows state a clone size, as once, few, many or a class for expanded clones.

v_gene: TRBV5-5
abundance: .
d_gene: TRBD2
j_gene: TRBJ2-3
CDR3aa: CASGPGVSGGTDTQYF
CDR3nt: TGTGCCAGCGGCCCTGGGGTTAGCGGGGGCACAGATACGCAGTATTTT

v_gene: TRBV3-1
abundance: .
d_gene: .
j_gene: TRBJ2-2
CDR3aa: CASRGSSTTGELFF
CDR3nt: TGTGCCAGCAGGGGGTCTAGTACCACCGGGGAGCTGTTTTTT

v_gene: TRBV20-1
abundance: few
d_gene: TRBD2
j_gene: TRBJ2-1
CDR3aa: CSARGSGGAYNEQFF
CDR3nt: TGCAGTGCTAGAGGTAGCGGGGGGGCCTACAATGAGCAGTTCTTC

v_gene: TRBV7-9
abundance: .
d_gene: .
j_gene: TRBJ2-3
CDR3aa: CASSLVSGTDTQYF
CDR3nt: TGTGCCAGCAGCTTAGTTTCCGGCACAGATACGCAGTATTTT

v_gene: TRBV6-5
abundance: .
d_gene: .
j_gene: TRBJ1-2
CDR3aa: CASSYRRGQARGYTF
CDR3nt: TGTGCCAGCAGTTACCGCAGAGGACAAGCGCGAGGCTACACCTTC

v_gene: TRBV20-1
abundance: few
d_gene: .
j_gene: TRBJ2-1
CDR3aa: CSARGRNNEQFF
CDR3nt: TGCAGTGCTAGGGGTAGGAACAATGAGCAGTTCTTC

v_gene: TRBV5-1
abundance: .
d_gene: TRBD1
j_gene: TRBJ2-2
CDR3aa: CASSSGDRVNTGELFF
CDR3nt: TGCGCCAGCAGCTCGGGTGACAGGGTCAACACCGGGGAGCTGTTTTTT

v_gene: TRBV7-2
abundance: .
d_gene: TRBD1
j_gene: TRBJ1-6
CDR3aa: CASSQTGVNSPLHF
CDR3nt: TGTGCCAGCAGCCAAACAGGGGTTAATTCACCCCTCCACTTT

v_gene: TRBV12-3/TRBV12-4
abundance: few
d_gene: TRBD1
j_gene: TRBJ1-5
CDR3aa: CASSAQGGGSSQPQHF
CDR3nt: TGTGCCAGCAGCGCCCAGGGGGGGGGCTCGAGTCAGCCCCAGCATTTT

v_gene: TRBV2
abundance: .
d_gene: .
j_gene: TRBJ2-7
CDR3aa: CASRDLTYEQYF
CDR3nt: TGTGCCAGCCGAGACCTTACCTACGAGCAGTACTTC

v_gene: TRBV5-1
abundance: .
d_gene: .
j_gene: TRBJ1-4
CDR3aa: CASSLGGEELFF
CDR3nt: TGCGCCAGCAGCTTGGGAGGAGAAGAACTGTTTTTT

v_gene: TRBV28
abundance: few
d_gene: .
j_gene: TRBJ1-2
CDR3aa: CASSPQQGSYGYTF
CDR3nt: TGTGCCAGCTCCCCCCAGCAGGGGAGCTATGGCTACACCTTC

v_gene: TRBV20-1
abundance: .
d_gene: .
j_gene: TRBJ1-4
CDR3aa: CSAWDVNEKLFF
CDR3nt: TGCAGTGCTTGGGACGTTAATGAAAAACTGTTTTTT

v_gene: TRBV20-1
abundance: many
d_gene: TRBD1
j_gene: TRBJ1-2
CDR3aa: CSAIPTGQANYGYTF
CDR3nt: TGCAGTGCTATCCCTACAGGACAGGCTAACTATGGCTACACCTTC

v_gene: TRBV7-2
abundance: .
d_gene: TRBD1
j_gene: TRBJ2-6
CDR3aa: CASSPRQGRSGANVLTF
CDR3nt: TGTGCCAGCAGCCCTAGACAGGGTAGGTCTGGGGCCAACGTCCTGACTTTC

v_gene: TRBV30
abundance: few
d_gene: .
j_gene: TRBJ1-5
CDR3aa: CAWSHPGEGNQPQHF
CDR3nt: TGTGCCTGGAGTCACCCAGGGGAAGGCAATCAGCCCCAGCATTTT

v_gene: TRBV28
abundance: few
d_gene: TRBD1
j_gene: TRBJ2-5
CDR3aa: CASRPLDRQQETQYF
CDR3nt: TGTGCCAGCAGGCCCTTGGACAGGCAGCAAGAGACCCAGTACTTC

v_gene: TRBV4-2
abundance: .
d_gene: .
j_gene: TRBJ2-7
CDR3aa: CASSQEEAGKRYEQYF
CDR3nt: TGTGCCAGCAGCCAAGAAGAGGCGGGAAAAAGGTACGAGCAGTACTTC

v_gene: TRBV11-2
abundance: .
d_gene: .
j_gene: TRBJ1-4
CDR3aa: CASSLGPGGYEKLFF
CDR3nt: TGTGCCAGCAGCTTGGGTCCCGGGGGCTATGAAAAACTGTTTTTT

v_gene: TRBV30
abundance: .
d_gene: TRBD1
j_gene: TRBJ1-3
CDR3aa: CAWSHSGQGASGNTIYF
CDR3nt: TGTGCCTGGAGTCATTCAGGACAGGGTGCGTCTGGAAACACCATATATTTT

v_gene: TRBV14
abundance: many
d_gene: .
j_gene: TRBJ1-1
CDR3aa: CASSQVGYTEAFF
CDR3nt: TGTGCCAGCAGCCAGGTCGGGTACACTGAAGCTTTCTTT

v_gene: TRBV20-1
abundance: few
d_gene: TRBD2
j_gene: TRBJ2-1
CDR3aa: CSARDSGKYNEQFF
CDR3nt: TGCAGTGCTAGAGATAGCGGGAAATACAATGAGCAGTTCTTC

v_gene: TRBV5-1
abundance: .
d_gene: .
j_gene: TRBJ2-1
CDR3aa: CASSFGSGGQNEQFF
CDR3nt: TGCGCCAGCAGCTTTGGGTCCGGAGGACAAAATGAGCAGTTCTTC

v_gene: TRBV11-2
abundance: .
d_gene: .
j_gene: TRBJ1-5
CDR3aa: CASSPRGRAGNSNQPQHF
CDR3nt: TGTGCCAGCAGCCCGAGAGGGAGGGCGGGTAACAGCAATCAGCCCCAGCATTTT

v_gene: TRBV12-3/TRBV12-4
abundance: many
d_gene: .
j_gene: TRBJ1-2
CDR3aa: CASSPDTVYGYTF
CDR3nt: TGTGCCAGCAGCCCGGACACCGTCTATGGCTACACCTTC

v_gene: TRBV28
abundance: .
d_gene: TRBD1
j_gene: TRBJ1-2
CDR3aa: CASSTSGQGYGYTF
CDR3nt: TGTGCCAGCAGCACCTCCGGACAGGGCTATGGCTACACCTTC

v_gene: TRBV5-6
abundance: many
d_gene: TRBD2
j_gene: TRBJ2-2
CDR3aa: CASSPGGRGNTGELFF
CDR3nt: TGTGCCAGCAGCCCGGGGGGTCGAGGGAACACCGGGGAGCTGTTTTTT

v_gene: TRBV2
abundance: few
d_gene: .
j_gene: TRBJ1-1
CDR3aa: CASSPQGRGTTEAFF
CDR3nt: TGTGCCAGCAGTCCCCAAGGTAGGGGAACCACTGAAGCTTTCTTT

v_gene: TRBV4-1
abundance: .
d_gene: .
j_gene: TRBJ2-2
CDR3aa: CASSQASVTPVTGELFF
CDR3nt: TGCGCCAGCAGCCAAGCATCAGTCACTCCCGTGACCGGGGAGCTGTTTTTT

v_gene: TRBV27
abundance: .
d_gene: TRBD2
j_gene: TRBJ2-7
CDR3aa: CASSAQLAGSHEQYF
CDR3nt: TGTGCCAGCAGTGCCCAACTAGCGGGATCCCACGAGCAGTACTTC

v_gene: TRBV20-1
abundance: few
d_gene: TRBD2
j_gene: TRBJ2-5
CDR3aa: CSASTNSGGPLAQYF
CDR3nt: TGCAGTGCTAGCACAAATTCGGGGGGGCCATTGGCCCAGTACTTC

v_gene: TRBV7-6
abundance: .
d_gene: .
j_gene: TRBJ1-1
CDR3aa: CASSLVGQSNTEAFF
CDR3nt: TGTGCCAGCAGCTTAGTTGGACAGTCGAACACTGAAGCTTTCTTT

v_gene: TRBV4-3
abundance: few
d_gene: .
j_gene: TRBJ2-2
CDR3aa: CASSQVGGELFF
CDR3nt: TGCGCCAGCAGCCAAGTCGGCGGGGAGCTGTTTTTT

v_gene: TRBV28
abundance: .
d_gene: TRBD1
j_gene: TRBJ2-5
CDR3aa: CASSLQGDETQYF
CDR3nt: TGTGCCAGCAGTTTGCAGGGGGATGAGACCCAGTACTTC

v_gene: TRBV7-2
abundance: .
d_gene: .
j_gene: TRBJ2-2
CDR3aa: CASSLAPGVVGELFF
CDR3nt: TGTGCCAGCAGCTTAGCGCCGGGGGTGGTCGGGGAGCTGTTTTTT

v_gene: TRBV14
abundance: many
d_gene: .
j_gene: TRBJ1-6
CDR3aa: CASSQVPNSPLHF
CDR3nt: TGTGCCAGCAGCCAAGTCCCCAATTCACCCCTCCACTTT

v_gene: TRBV7-2
abundance: .
d_gene: .
j_gene: TRBJ2-7
CDR3aa: CASSLLQGDFRYEQYF
CDR3nt: TGTGCCAGCAGCTTACTACAGGGAGATTTTAGGTACGAGCAGTACTTC

v_gene: TRBV6-1
abundance: .
d_gene: .
j_gene: TRBJ2-4
CDR3aa: CASSYSYSQTKNIQYF
CDR3nt: TGTGCCAGCTCGTATAGCTACAGTCAAACCAAAAACATTCAGTACTTC

v_gene: TRBV21-1
abundance: few
d_gene: .
j_gene: TRBJ2-1
CDR3aa: CASSPERSGDEQFF
CDR3nt: TGTGCCAGCAGTCCGGAACGGTCAGGTGATGAGCAGTTCTTC

v_gene: TRBV14
abundance: .
d_gene: .
j_gene: TRBJ1-4
CDR3aa: CASSQEIRSFGEKLFF
CDR3nt: TGTGCCAGCAGCCAAGAAATTCGGTCCTTCGGTGAAAAACTGTTTTTT

v_gene: TRBV12-3/TRBV12-4
abundance: few
d_gene: TRBD2
j_gene: TRBJ2-1
CDR3aa: CASSPRGTSFLNEQFF
CDR3nt: TGTGCCAGCAGCCCTAGGGGGACTAGCTTTCTGAATGAGCAGTTCTTC

v_gene: TRBV20-1
abundance: .
d_gene: TRBD2
j_gene: TRBJ2-3
CDR3aa: CSALSGTNTDTQYF
CDR3nt: TGCAGTGCTCTATCCGGGACTAACACAGATACGCAGTATTTT

v_gene: TRBV6-1
abundance: few
d_gene: .
j_gene: TRBJ2-4
CDR3aa: CASSTGGTGSAKNIQYF
CDR3nt: TGTGCCAGCAGTACCGGGGGGACAGGCTCGGCCAAAAACATTCAGTACTTC

v_gene: TRBV6-5
abundance: many
d_gene: .
j_gene: TRBJ1-1
CDR3aa: CASSYAHRAFIPEAFF
CDR3nt: TGTGCCAGCAGTTACGCACACAGGGCCTTCATTCCTGAAGCTTTCTTT